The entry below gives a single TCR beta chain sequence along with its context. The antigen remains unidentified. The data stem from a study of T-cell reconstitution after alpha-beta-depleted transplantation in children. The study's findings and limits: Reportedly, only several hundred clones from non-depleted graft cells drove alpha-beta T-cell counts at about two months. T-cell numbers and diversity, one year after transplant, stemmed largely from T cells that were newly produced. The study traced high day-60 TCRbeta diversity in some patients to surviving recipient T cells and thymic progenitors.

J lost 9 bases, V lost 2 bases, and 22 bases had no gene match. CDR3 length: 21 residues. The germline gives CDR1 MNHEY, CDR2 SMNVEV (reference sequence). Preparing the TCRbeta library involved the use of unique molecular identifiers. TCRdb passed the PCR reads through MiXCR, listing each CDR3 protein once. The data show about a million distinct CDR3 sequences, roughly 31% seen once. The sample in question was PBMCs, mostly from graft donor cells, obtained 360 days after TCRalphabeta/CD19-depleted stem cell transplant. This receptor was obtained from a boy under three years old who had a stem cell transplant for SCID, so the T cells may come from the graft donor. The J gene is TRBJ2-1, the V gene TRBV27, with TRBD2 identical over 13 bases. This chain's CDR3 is CASSLVSAGGITSGGGGEQFF. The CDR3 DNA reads TGTGCCAGCAGTTTAGTTTCTGCAGGGGGCATCACTAGCGGGGGGGGCGGTGAGCAGTTCTTC.